Described below is a single TCR beta chain sequence and its context. The data were taken from a study of monozygotic twins with inflammatory bowel disease. CDR3 length equals 14 residues. Germline V gene data show CDR1 as SGHRS and CDR2 as YFSETQ. TCRdb re-called the 5' RACE reads and gives one entry per CDR3 protein, without DNA. The sample table sets out a few hundred thousand distinct CDR3 sequences. This sequence originates from a human donor with ulcerative colitis or Crohn's disease, or a healthy co-twin of an affected twin (not recorded which). The V and J genes are TRBV5-1 and TRBJ2-1; TCRdb designates TRBD2, a call that cannot be tested without DNA. Sequenced: blood. CDR3 in amino acids: CASSRPGTLNEQFF.